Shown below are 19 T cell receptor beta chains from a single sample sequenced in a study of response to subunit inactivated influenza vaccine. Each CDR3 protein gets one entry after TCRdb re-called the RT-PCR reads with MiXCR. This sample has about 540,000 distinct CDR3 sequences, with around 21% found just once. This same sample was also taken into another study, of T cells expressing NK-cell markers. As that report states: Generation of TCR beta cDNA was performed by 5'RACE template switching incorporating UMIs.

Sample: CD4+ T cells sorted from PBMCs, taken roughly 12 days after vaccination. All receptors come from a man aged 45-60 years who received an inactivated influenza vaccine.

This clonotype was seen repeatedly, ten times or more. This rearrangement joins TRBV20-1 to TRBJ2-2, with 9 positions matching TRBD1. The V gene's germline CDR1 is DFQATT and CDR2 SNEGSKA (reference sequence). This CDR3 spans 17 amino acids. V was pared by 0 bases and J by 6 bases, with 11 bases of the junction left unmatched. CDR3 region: CSARDGLQGALPGELFF. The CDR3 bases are TGCAGTGCTAGAGATGGTTTACAGGGGGCCCTCCCCGGGGAGCTGTTTTTT.

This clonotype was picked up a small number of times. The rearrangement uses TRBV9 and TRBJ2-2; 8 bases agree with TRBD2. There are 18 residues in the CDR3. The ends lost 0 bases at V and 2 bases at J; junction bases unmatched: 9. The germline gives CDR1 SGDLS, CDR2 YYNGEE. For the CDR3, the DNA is TGTGCCAGCAGCGTAGAGGAGAGACTAGCGAAAAACACCGGGGAGCTGTTTTTT. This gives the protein CASSVEERLAKNTGELFF.

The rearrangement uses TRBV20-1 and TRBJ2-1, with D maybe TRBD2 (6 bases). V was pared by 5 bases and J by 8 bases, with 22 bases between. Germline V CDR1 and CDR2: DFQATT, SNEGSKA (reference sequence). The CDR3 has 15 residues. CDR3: CSAHPGRPRIDEQFF. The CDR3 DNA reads TGCAGTGCTCATCCCGGGAGACCCAGGATCGATGAGCAGTTCTTC.

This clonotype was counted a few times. DNA of the CDR3: TGTGCCAGCAGTTTAGGGCAGTCGAACACTGAAGCTTTCTTT. Encoded protein: CASSLGQSNTEAFF. The J gene is TRBJ1-1, the V gene TRBV12-3 or TRBV12-4; no firm D call. This CDR3 spans 14 amino acids. V lost 1 base and J lost 1, with 7 bases in between.

Here the CDR3 DNA reads TGCGCCAGCAGCTTGGGAGCAGGGTTGAACACTGAAGCTTTCTTT. Translation: CASSLGAGLNTEAFF. V and J are TRBV5-1 and TRBJ1-1, with a tentative D call TRBD1 (5 bases). With 0 bases removed from V and 0 bases from J, the gap between germline ends came to 9 bases. Germline values: CDR1 SGHRS, CDR2 YFSETQ. The CDR3 length is 15 residues.

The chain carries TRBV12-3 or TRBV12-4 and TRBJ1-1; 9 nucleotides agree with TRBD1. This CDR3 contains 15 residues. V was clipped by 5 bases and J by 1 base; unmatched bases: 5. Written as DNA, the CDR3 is TGTGCCAGCAGTGTGGCGGACAGGGGGAACACTGAAGCTTTCTTT. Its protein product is CASSVADRGNTEAFF.

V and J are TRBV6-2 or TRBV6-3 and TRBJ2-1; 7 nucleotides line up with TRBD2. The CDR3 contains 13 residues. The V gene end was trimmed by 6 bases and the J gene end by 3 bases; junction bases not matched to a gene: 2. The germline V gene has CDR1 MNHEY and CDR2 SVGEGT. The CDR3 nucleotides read TGTGCCAGCAGAGGGACTATCTACAATGAGCAGTTCTTC. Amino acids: CASRGTIYNEQFF.

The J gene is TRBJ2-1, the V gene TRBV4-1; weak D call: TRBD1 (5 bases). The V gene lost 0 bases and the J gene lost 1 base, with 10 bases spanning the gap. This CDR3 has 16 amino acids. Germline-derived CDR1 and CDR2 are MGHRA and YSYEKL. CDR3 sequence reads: CASSQEGLVSYNEQFF. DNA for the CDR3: TGCGCCAGCAGCCAAGAGGGGCTAGTGTCCTACAATGAGCAGTTCTTC.

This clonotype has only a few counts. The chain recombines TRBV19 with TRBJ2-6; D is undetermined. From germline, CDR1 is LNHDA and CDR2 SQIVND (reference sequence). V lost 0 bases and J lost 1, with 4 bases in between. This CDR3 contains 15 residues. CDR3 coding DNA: TGTGCCAGTAGTATAGATGGGTCTGGGGCCAACGTCCTGACTTTC. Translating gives CASSIDGSGANVLTF. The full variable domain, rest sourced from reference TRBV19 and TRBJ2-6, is DGGITQSPKYLFRKEGQNVTLSCEQNLNHDAMYWYRQDPGQGLRLIYYSQIVNDFQKGDIAEGYSVSREKKESFPLTVTSAQKNPTAFYLCASSIDGSGANVLTFGAGSRLTVL.

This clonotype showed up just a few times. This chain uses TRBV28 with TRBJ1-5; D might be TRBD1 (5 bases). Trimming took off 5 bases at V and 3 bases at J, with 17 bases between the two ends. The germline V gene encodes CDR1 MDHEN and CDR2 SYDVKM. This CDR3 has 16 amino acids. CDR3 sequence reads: CASSPTKGQNNQPQHF. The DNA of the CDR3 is TGTGCCAGCAGTCCAACCAAGGGGCAGAACAATCAGCCCCAGCATTTT.

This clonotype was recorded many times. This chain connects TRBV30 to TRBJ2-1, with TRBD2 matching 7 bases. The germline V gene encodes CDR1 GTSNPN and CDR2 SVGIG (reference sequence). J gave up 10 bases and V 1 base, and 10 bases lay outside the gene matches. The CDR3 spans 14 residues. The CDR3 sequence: CAWSANQRGREQFF. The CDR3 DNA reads TGTGCCTGGAGTGCTAACCAGCGGGGACGAGAGCAGTTCTTC.

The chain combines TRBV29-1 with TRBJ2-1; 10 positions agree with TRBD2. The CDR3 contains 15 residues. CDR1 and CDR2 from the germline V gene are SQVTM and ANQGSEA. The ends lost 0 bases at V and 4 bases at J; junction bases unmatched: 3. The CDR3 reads CSVEEDSGRYNEQFF. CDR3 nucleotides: TGCAGCGTTGAAGAGGATAGCGGGAGGTACAATGAGCAGTTCTTC.

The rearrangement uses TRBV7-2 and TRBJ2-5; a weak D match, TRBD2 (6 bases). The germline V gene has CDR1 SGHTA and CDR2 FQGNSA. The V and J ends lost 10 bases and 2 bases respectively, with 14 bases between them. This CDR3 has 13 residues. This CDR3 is CATDWRGQETQYF. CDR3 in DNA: TGTGCCACGGATTGGCGGGGACAAGAGACCCAGTACTTC.

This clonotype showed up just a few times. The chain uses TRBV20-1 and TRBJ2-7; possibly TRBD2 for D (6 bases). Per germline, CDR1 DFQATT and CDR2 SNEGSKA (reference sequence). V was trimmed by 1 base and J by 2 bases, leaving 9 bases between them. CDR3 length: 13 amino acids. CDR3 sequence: CSARVSGAYEQYF. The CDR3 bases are TGCAGTGCTAGAGTTAGCGGAGCCTACGAGCAGTACTTC.

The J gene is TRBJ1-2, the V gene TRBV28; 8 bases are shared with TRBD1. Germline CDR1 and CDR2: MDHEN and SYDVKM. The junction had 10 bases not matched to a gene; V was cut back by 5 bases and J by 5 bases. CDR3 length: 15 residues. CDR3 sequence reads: CASSRGQGLRYGYTF. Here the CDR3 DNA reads TGTGCCAGCAGTCGTGGACAGGGCCTTCGGTATGGCTACACCTTC.

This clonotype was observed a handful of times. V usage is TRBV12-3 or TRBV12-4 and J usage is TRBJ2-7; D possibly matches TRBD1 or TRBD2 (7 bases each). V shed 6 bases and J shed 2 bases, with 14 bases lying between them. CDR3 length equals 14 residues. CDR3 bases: TGTGCCAGCAGCCAAGGGAGGGGGCCCTACGAGCAGTACTTC. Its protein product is CASSQGRGPYEQYF.

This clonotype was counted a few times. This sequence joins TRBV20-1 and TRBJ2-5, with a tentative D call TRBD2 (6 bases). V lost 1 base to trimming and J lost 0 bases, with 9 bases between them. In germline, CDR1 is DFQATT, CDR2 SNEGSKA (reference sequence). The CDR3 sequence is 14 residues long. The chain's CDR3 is CSARASSDQETQYF. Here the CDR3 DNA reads TGCAGTGCTAGAGCCTCTAGCGACCAAGAGACCCAGTACTTC.

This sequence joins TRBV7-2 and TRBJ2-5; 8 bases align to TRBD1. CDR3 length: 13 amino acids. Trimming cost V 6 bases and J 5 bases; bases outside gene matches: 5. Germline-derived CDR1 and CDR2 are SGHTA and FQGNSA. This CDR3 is CASRQGARETQYF. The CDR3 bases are TGTGCCAGCAGGCAGGGGGCTCGGGAGACCCAGTACTTC.

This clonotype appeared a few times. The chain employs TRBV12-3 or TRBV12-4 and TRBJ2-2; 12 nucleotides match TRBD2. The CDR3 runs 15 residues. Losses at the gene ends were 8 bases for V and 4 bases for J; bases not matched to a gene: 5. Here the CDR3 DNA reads TGTGCCAGCCGATTGACTAGCGGGAGCACCGGGGAGCTGTTTTTT. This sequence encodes CASRLTSGSTGELFF.